The 27 T cell receptor beta chains below were found in one sample sequenced in a study. TCRdb re-called the reads with MiXCR, one entry per CDR3 protein. The sample yields some 6,000 distinct CDR3 sequences, around 9.5% seen once. The sequenced sample consisted of CD4+ T cells from synovial fluid. These receptors were collected from a human donor with rheumatoid arthritis.

This clonotype is deemed medium-sized (0.01 to 0.1%). The chain couples TRBV3-1 to TRBJ2-5, with 9 bases lining up with TRBD1. J was trimmed by 5 bases and V by 1 base; bases with no gene match: 8. Germline CDR1 and CDR2: LGHDT and YNNKEL (reference sequence). This CDR3 contains 16 residues. The CDR3 here is CASSQGTGVVRETQYF. The CDR3 region has the DNA TGTGCCAGCAGCCAAGGGACAGGGGTCGTCCGTGAGACCCAGTACTTC.

This clonotype was counted ten times or more. The chain couples TRBV20-1 to TRBJ2-2; TRBD1 might be the D (6 bases). The CDR3 is 17 residues long. Trimming left V 5 bases short and J 3 bases short, with 22 bases between. Germline assignment: CDR1 DFQATT and CDR2 SNEGSKA (reference sequence). CDR3 in amino acids: CSAPNDRTATHTGELFF. The DNA for the CDR3 is TGCAGTGCTCCTAACGACAGGACAGCTACCCACACCGGGGAGCTGTTTTTT.

Judged by abundance, this clonotype is medium-sized. The chain recombines TRBV2 with TRBJ2-1; D uncertain. The V end lost 4 bases, the J end lost 9 bases, and 10 bases lay between the germline ends. Germline CDR1 reads SNHLY; CDR2 reads FYNNEI. The CDR3 runs to 12 residues. The CDR3 protein is CASSVGYGEQFF. The CDR3 coding sequence is TGTGCCAGCAGTGTGGGGTATGGTGAGCAGTTCTTC.

This clonotype was seen a handful of times. As DNA, the CDR3 is TGTGCCAGCAGTTACAATCGGTTGGAGACCCAGTACTTC. Its translation: CASSYNRLETQYF. The chain joins TRBV6-5 to TRBJ2-5; D gene uncertain. V was shortened by 2 bases and J by 5 bases, with 9 bases between the two germline ends. The CDR3 totals 13 residues. Looked up from germline, CDR1 is MNHEY and CDR2 is SVGAGI.

CDR3 DNA sequence: TGTGCCAGCAGTTCAACAGGGATATCTAATGAAAAACTGTTTTTT. This gives the protein CASSSTGISNEKLFF. The V and J genes are TRBV27 and TRBJ1-4; maybe TRBD1 (6 bases). Germline V gene sequence: CDR1 MNHEY, CDR2 SMNVEV (reference sequence). This CDR3 region has 15 residues. Trimming removed 4 bases from V and 3 bases from J, with 12 bases in between.

This clonotype has ten or more counts. V and J are TRBV7-6 and TRBJ2-1, with 7 bases aligning to TRBD1. There are 14 residues in the CDR3. CDR1 is SGHVS and CDR2 is FNYEAQ in the germline V gene. The V and J ends lost 5 bases and 1 base, in that order; junction bases with no gene match: 2. The CDR3 nucleotides read TGTGCCAGCAGCCAGGGACAGTCCTACAATGAGCAGTTCTTC. It yields the protein CASSQGQSYNEQFF.

Ten or more counts support this clonotype. This chain uses TRBV3-1 with TRBJ2-2, with 7 bases that match TRBD2. Germline V gives CDR1 LGHDT, CDR2 YNNKEL (reference sequence). This CDR3 region has 16 residues. V was pared by 4 bases and J by 1 base, with 6 bases of the junction left unmatched. As DNA, the CDR3 is TGTGCCAGCAGCCGGGGGGGTAGGCAGAACACCGGGGAGCTGTTTTTT. Its translation is CASSRGGRQNTGELFF.

This clonotype appeared a few times. The chain joins TRBV11-2 to TRBJ2-7; no clear D. The length of the CDR3 is 12 residues. The germline V gene has CDR1 SGHAT and CDR2 FQNNGV. V gave up 5 bases and J gave up 1 base, with 6 bases separating them. CDR3 protein: CASSPQSYEQYF. DNA for the CDR3: TGTGCCAGCAGCCCCCAGTCCTACGAGCAGTACTTC.

This clonotype was detected only a few times. Its ends do not fully match the called genes, so a read error is possible. The V and J genes are TRBV19 and TRBJ1-6, with D unclear. CDR1 and CDR2 from the germline V gene are LNHDA and SQIVND (reference sequence). The CDR3 is 15 amino acids. The DNA for the CDR3 is TGTGCCAGTAGTATGGGCAGCTTGCTTAATTCACCCCCCCACTTT. Its translation is CASSMGSLLNSPPHF.

This clonotype was recorded many times. The rearrangement uses TRBV24-1 and TRBJ2-1; possibly TRBD1 for D (6 bases). Germline loops: CDR1 KGHDR, CDR2 SFDVKD. Trimming took off 0 bases at V and 5 bases at J, with 13 bases between the two ends. The CDR3 loop spans 16 amino acids. CDR3 region: CATSDLRTAPNNEQFF. DNA of the CDR3: TGTGCCACCAGTGATTTGCGGACAGCCCCAAACAATGAGCAGTTCTTC.

This clonotype turned up a few times. The V gene is TRBV29-1, the J gene TRBJ2-2; D is possibly TRBD1 (6 bases). The CDR3 consists of 12 residues. Trimming cost V 6 bases and J 3 bases, with 8 bases left between them. Germline CDR1 is SQVTM and CDR2 is ANQGSEA. The CDR3 here is CSVNRDTGELFF. CDR3 DNA: TGCAGCGTCAACAGGGACACCGGGGAGCTGTTTTTT.

This clonotype has ten or more counts. The chain combines TRBV30 with TRBJ2-3, with TRBD1 matching over 11 bases. Germline CDR1 GTSNPN, CDR2 SVGIG (reference sequence). The V gene end was trimmed by 4 bases and the J gene end by 8 bases; junction bases not matched to a gene: 14. CDR3 length: 16 amino acids. The CDR3 loop reads CAWIRGTGGLGGTQYF. As DNA, the CDR3 is TGTGCCTGGATCAGAGGGACAGGGGGACTTGGTGGTACGCAGTATTTT.

Within the sample, this clonotype is medium-sized. The chain is built from TRBV2 and TRBJ1-4; possible D gene TRBD1, 5 bases. Germline CDR1 reads SNHLY; CDR2 reads FYNNEI. V gave up 7 bases and J gave up 5 bases, with 14 bases separating them. The CDR3 contains 14 residues. The CDR3 loop reads CASNPQGLNEKLFF. CDR3 DNA: TGTGCCAGCAACCCCCAGGGTCTCAATGAAAAACTGTTTTTT.

This clonotype has ten or more counts. A read error may explain this, as a much larger clone is one base away. The chain employs TRBV11-2 and TRBJ2-5; 8 bases agree with TRBD2. Germline CDR1 and CDR2: SGHAT and FQNNGV. The CDR3 contains 14 residues. After removal of 5 bases from V and 9 bases from J, the junction contained 11 bases not matched to a gene. CDR3 region: CASSNTGTSASQYF. CDR3 DNA sequence: TGTGCCAGCAGCAACACCGGGACTAGTGCTTCCCAGTACTTC.

This clonotype is medium-sized within its sample. The J gene is TRBJ2-7, the V gene TRBV18; D unresolved. V was pared by 3 bases and J by 5 bases, with 20 bases between. Looked up from germline, CDR1 is KGHSH and CDR2 is LQKENI. CDR3 size: 16 residues. The CDR3 sequence: CASSPGVPFISNEQYF. CDR3 DNA: TGTGCCAGCTCACCGGGCGTCCCGTTCATTTCCAACGAGCAGTACTTC.

Regarding this clonotype: A much larger clone differs from this one at a single base, so this may be a read error. The chain carries TRBV25-1 and TRBJ1-1; 7 bases map to TRBD1. The germline V gene has CDR1 MGHDK and CDR2 SYGVNS. V was pared by 6 bases and J by 5 bases, with 6 bases of the junction left unmatched. This CDR3 contains 13 residues. The CDR3 DNA reads TGTGCCAGCAGAAGTCAGGGGGGAACTGAAGCTTTCTTT. Translated, it gives CASRSQGGTEAFF.

This clonotype was counted ten times or more. The chain couples TRBV7-3 to TRBJ2-2; D is undetermined. Trimming left V 5 bases short and J 1 base short, with 11 bases between. Per germline, CDR1 SGHTA and CDR2 FQGTGA. The CDR3 covers 15 residues. CDR3 residues: CASSPRAGNTGELFF. CDR3 coding DNA: TGTGCCAGCAGCCCCCGGGCAGGGAACACCGGGGAGCTGTTTTTT.

This clonotype is medium-sized in the sample. This chain joins TRBV3-1 and TRBJ2-2; 8 nucleotides line up with TRBD1. The CDR3 sequence is 15 residues long. CDR1 is LGHDT and CDR2 is YNNKEL in the germline V gene (reference sequence). V trimming: 5 bases; J trimming: 7 bases; junction bases outside the gene matches: 9. The CDR3 sequence: CASSSQGALSGELFF. In nucleotides, the CDR3 is TGTGCCAGCAGCTCTCAGGGGGCACTCAGCGGGGAGCTGTTTTTT.

The gene calls are TRBV7-2 and TRBJ2-1; TRBD2 might be the D (6 bases). V gave up 3 bases and J gave up 4 bases, with 13 bases separating them. The CDR3 sequence is 15 residues long. Germline values: CDR1 SGHTA, CDR2 FQGNSA. The CDR3 sequence: CASSLGGTVYNEQFF. The CDR3 DNA is TGTGCCAGCAGCTTGGGTGGGACTGTATACAATGAGCAGTTCTTC.

The chain couples TRBV29-1 to TRBJ2-1, with D possibly called TRBD1 or TRBD2 (5 bases each). This CDR3 comprises 16 residues. V was cut by 3 bases and J by 4 bases, with 19 bases left in between. Germline CDR1 reads SQVTM; CDR2 reads ANQGSEA. The CDR3 nucleotides are TGCAGCGTTGACGGGGTCAGGGCCACGGGGTACAATGAGCAGTTCTTC. Its protein product is CSVDGVRATGYNEQFF.

This clonotype has ten or more counts. V gene TRBV7-2 combines with J gene TRBJ2-2; D call uncertain. The ends were cut back, 1 base at V and 4 bases at J, with 10 bases in the middle. CDR3 length: 15 amino acids. In germline, CDR1 is SGHTA, CDR2 FQGNSA. Here the CDR3 reads CASSLVGPTTGELFF. In DNA form, the CDR3 reads TGTGCCAGCAGCTTAGTTGGACCGACCACCGGGGAGCTGTTTTTT.

This clonotype occurred many times. The chain joins TRBV19 to TRBJ2-5; D may be TRBD1 or TRBD2 (5 bases each). V lost 3 bases and J 1 base, leaving 12 bases between the germline ends. CDR1 is LNHDA and CDR2 is SQIVND in the germline V gene (reference sequence). This CDR3 is built from 15 residues. The CDR3 sequence is CASSIQGVSQETQYF. The CDR3 nucleotides are TGTGCCAGTAGTATCCAGGGAGTTTCCCAAGAGACCCAGTACTTC.

This clonotype showed up many times. CDR3 protein: CASSAPRFSNQETQYF. The CDR3 bases are TGTGCCAGCAGTGCCCCCAGGTTCTCGAACCAAGAGACCCAGTACTTC. The chain has TRBV28 and TRBJ2-5; no definite D call. V was shortened by 5 bases and J by 0 bases, with 16 bases between the two germline ends. The CDR3 runs 16 residues. CDR1 is MDHEN and CDR2 is SYDVKM in the germline V gene. The full variable domain, in which reference TRBV28 and TRBJ2-5 provide the parts outside the CDR3, is DVKVTQSSRYLVKRTGEKVFLECVQDMDHENMFWYRQDPGLGLRLIYFSYDVKMKEKGDIPEGYSVSREKKERFSLILESASTNQTSMYLCASSAPRFSNQETQYFGPGTRLLVL.

The chain combines TRBV3-1 with TRBJ2-5; D gene ambiguous. This CDR3 comprises 14 residues. Germline V gives CDR1 LGHDT, CDR2 YNNKEL (reference sequence). V gave up 0 bases and J gave up 2 bases, with 7 bases separating them. The CDR3 protein is CASSQDTTQETQYF. CDR3 sequence (DNA): TGTGCCAGCAGCCAAGATACTACGCAAGAGACCCAGTACTTC.

As for this clonotype: This clone may be a read error of a much larger clone one base away. The rearrangement links TRBV5-1 to TRBJ2-5; 7 bases match TRBD2. The junction had 14 bases not matched to a gene; V was cut back by 0 bases and J by 9 bases. The germline CDR1 and CDR2 sequences are SGHRS and YFSETQ. The CDR3 spans 16 residues. CDR3 nucleotide sequence: TGCGCCAGCAGCTTGGGTTCCAGCGGGAACGGGGAGGCCCAGTACTTC. Amino acid sequence: CASSLGSSGNGEAQYF.

This clonotype was recorded many times. This chain joins TRBV5-1 and TRBJ2-3; 14 bases line up with TRBD2. V trimming: 4 bases; J trimming: 9 bases; junction bases outside the gene matches: 10. Germline loops: CDR1 SGHRS, CDR2 YFSETQ. The CDR3 is made up of 16 amino acids. CDR3 region: CASSLGTSGSAGTQYF. CDR3 DNA: TGCGCCAGCAGCCTTGGGACTAGCGGGAGTGCAGGAACGCAGTATTTT.

This sequence joins TRBV15 and TRBJ2-1; 11 bases are a match to TRBD1. CDR1 and CDR2 from the germline V gene are LNHNV and YYDKDF (reference sequence). Trimming took 1 base from V and 9 from J; bases not matched to a gene: 5. CDR3 size: 15 residues. The CDR3 loop is CATSRARTGGVEQFF. The CDR3, as DNA: TGTGCCACCAGCAGAGCCCGGACAGGGGGCGTTGAGCAGTTCTTC.